This is a list of T cell receptor beta chains from one sample in a study of shared clonotypes between healthy human individuals. The method was immunoSEQ multiplex PCR; TCRdb's version includes in-frame clones alone and lacks a portion of them. The sample yields millions of clones, 85% to 95% seen once. The sequenced sample consisted of naive CD8+ T cells from PBMCs. The receptors stem from a man aged 18 to 29 in good health. Some clones in this sample may be carry-over from other donors' samples. The CDR3 runs from the conserved cysteine through the conserved F or W. Each record gives: D gene, CDR3 length, J gene, V gene, clone size, CDR3 protein, CDR3 DNA. A D gene is named only where the DNA matches it firmly. Clone size is not always given. Where it is, it says once, few, many or a class for expanded clones.

D: -; length: 17; J: TRBJ1-4; V: TRBV10-1; size: -; CDR3: CASMIADPIATNEKLFF; DNA: TGCGCCAGCATGATCGCGGACCCAATCGCAACTAATGAAAAACTGTTTTTT
D: -; length: 13; J: TRBJ2-1; V: TRBV10-3; size: once; CDR3: CAISEGVYSEQFF; DNA: TGTGCCATCAGCGAGGGGGTTTACAGTGAGCAGTTCTTC
D: TRBD2; length: 16; J: TRBJ2-3; V: TRBV5-8; size: once; CDR3: CASSLGLAGYTDTQYF; DNA: TGCGCCAGCAGCTTGGGACTAGCGGGATACACAGATACGCAGTATTTT
D: -; length: 14; J: TRBJ2-7; V: TRBV5-5; size: -; CDR3: CASSLSGTYYEQYF; DNA: TGTGCCAGCAGCTTAAGCGGAACCTACTACGAGCAGTACTTC
D: -; length: 15; J: TRBJ2-1; V: TRBV9; size: -; CDR3: CASSASGRRDNEQFF; DNA: TGTGCCAGCAGCGCATCCGGCCGCCGGGACAATGAGCAGTTCTTC
D: TRBD1; length: 14; J: TRBJ1-4; V: TRBV7-9; size: -; CDR3: CASTPGQINEKLFF; DNA: TGTGCCAGCACCCCGGGACAGATAAATGAAAAACTGTTTTTT
D: -; length: 15; J: TRBJ2-7; V: TRBV27; size: -; CDR3: CASSPWGGPSYEQYF; DNA: TGTGCCAGCAGCCCCTGGGGGGGGCCCTCCTACGAGCAGTACTTC
D: -; length: 18; J: TRBJ2-1; V: TRBV6-1; size: -; CDR3: CASSENGWGGLPNNEQFF; DNA: TGTGCCAGCAGTGAAAACGGGTGGGGGGGGCTGCCTAACAATGAGCAGTTCTTC
D: -; length: 14; J: TRBJ2-7; V: TRBV5-6; size: -; CDR3: CASSLPTLTYEQYF; DNA: TGTGCCAGCAGCTTGCCCACGCTAACCTACGAGCAGTACTTC
D: -; length: 13; J: TRBJ1-2; V: TRBV6-5; size: -; CDR3: CASSYAGTSGYTF; DNA: TGTGCCAGCAGTTACGCTGGGACTAGTGGCTACACCTTC
D: -; length: 16; J: TRBJ2-5; V: TRBV5-1; size: -; CDR3: CASSGKEGEGWKTQYF; DNA: TGCGCCAGCAGCGGGAAGGAGGGAGAAGGGTGGAAGACCCAGTACTTC
D: -; length: 16; J: TRBJ2-2; V: TRBV11-2; size: -; CDR3: CASSSGPGSPPGELFF; DNA: TGTGCCAGCAGCTCGGGCCCAGGATCCCCTCCCGGGGAGCTGTTTTTT
D: -; length: 15; J: TRBJ2-7; V: TRBV4-2; size: once; CDR3: CASASEVSVAYEQYF; DNA: TGTGCCAGCGCCAGTGAAGTATCAGTAGCCTACGAGCAGTACTTC
D: -; length: 15; J: TRBJ2-7; V: TRBV4-1; size: -; CDR3: CASSPQGEGPYEQYF; DNA: TGCGCCAGCAGCCCTCAGGGGGAGGGCCCTTACGAGCAGTACTTC
D: -; length: 17; J: TRBJ2-7; V: TRBV7-3; size: -; CDR3: CASSLTRGRGLGDEQYF; DNA: TGTGCCAGCAGCTTAACCCGAGGACGGGGCCTTGGGGACGAGCAGTACTTC
D: -; length: 12; J: TRBJ1-2; V: TRBV29-1; size: -; CDR3: CSVEEGYYGYTF; DNA: TGCAGCGTTGAGGAGGGATACTATGGCTACACCTTC
D: TRBD1; length: 12; J: TRBJ2-1; V: TRBV7-9; size: -; CDR3: CASSLLGTAMFF; DNA: TGTGCCAGCAGCTTACTCGGGACAGCAATGTTCTTC
D: -; length: 12; J: TRBJ2-7; V: TRBV7-2; size: -; CDR3: CASSVGLDEQYF; DNA: TGTGCCAGCAGCGTCGGACTCGACGAGCAGTACTTC